The 2 T cell receptor beta chains in this list originate from one sample, sequenced in a study of CD8+CD57+ T cells in acquired aplastic anemia. TCR beta VDJ and CDR3 were profiled, and genomic DNA was the template. TCRdb reanalysed the reads using MiXCR and keeps one entry per CDR3 protein. This table holds 400,000 to 500,000 distinct CDR3 sequences, 65% to 80% found once. The specimen was sorted CD4+, CD8+, or CD8+CD57+ T cells (not recorded which) from PBMCs. The receptors originated from a human donor in good health, serving as a control.

This clonotype was seen a single time. The genes are TRBV7-2 and TRBJ2-7; D uncertain. V was pared by 2 bases and J by 6 bases, with 14 bases between. The germline CDR1 and CDR2 sequences are SGHTA and FQGNSA. This CDR3 comprises 14 residues. CDR3: CASSLTRQEGEQYF. The CDR3 bases are TGTGCCAGCAGCTTAACAAGGCAAGAAGGCGAGCAGTACTTC.

This clonotype was recorded only once. The chain links TRBV7-3 to TRBJ1-6; D is uncertain. The CDR3 spans 12 residues. Trimming left V 5 bases short and J 17 bases short, with 16 bases between. The germline gives CDR1 SGHTA, CDR2 FQGTGA. In DNA form, the CDR3 reads TGTGCCAGCAGCCTAGCCCGTTGGCCCGTCCACTTT. It is translated as CASSLARWPVHF.